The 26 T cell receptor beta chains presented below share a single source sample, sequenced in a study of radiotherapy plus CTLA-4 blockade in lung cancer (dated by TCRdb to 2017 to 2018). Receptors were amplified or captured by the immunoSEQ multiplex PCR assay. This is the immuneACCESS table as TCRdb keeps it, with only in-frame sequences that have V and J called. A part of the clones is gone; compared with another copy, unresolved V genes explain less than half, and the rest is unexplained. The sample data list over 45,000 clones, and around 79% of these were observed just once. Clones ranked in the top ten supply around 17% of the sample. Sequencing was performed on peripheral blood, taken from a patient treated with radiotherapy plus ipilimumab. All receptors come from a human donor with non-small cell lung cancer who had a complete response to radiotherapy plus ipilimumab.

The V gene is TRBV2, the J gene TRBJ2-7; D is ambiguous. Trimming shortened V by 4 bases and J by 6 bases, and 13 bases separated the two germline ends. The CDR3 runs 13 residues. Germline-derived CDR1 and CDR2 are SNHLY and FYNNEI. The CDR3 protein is CASSVEEGGEQYF. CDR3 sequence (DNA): TGTGCCAGCAGTGTAGAGGAAGGCGGCGAGCAGTACTTC.

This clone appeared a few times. The CDR3 DNA is TGTGCCACCAAAGCTGGAGACAGGCGTTCTTACACAGATACGCAGTATTTT. Encoded protein: CATKAGDRRSYTDTQYF. The J gene is TRBJ2-3, the V gene TRBV6-8; tentative D call: TRBD1 (6 bases). Trimming removed 10 bases at V and 2 bases at J, with 25 bases between. Germline values: CDR1 MNHGY, CDR2 SAAAGT. This CDR3 has 17 residues.

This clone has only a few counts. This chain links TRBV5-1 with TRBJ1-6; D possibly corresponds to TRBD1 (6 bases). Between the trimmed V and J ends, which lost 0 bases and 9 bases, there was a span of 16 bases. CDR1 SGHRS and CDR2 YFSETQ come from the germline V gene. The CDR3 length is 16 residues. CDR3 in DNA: TGCGCCAGCAGCTTGGGCCGGGGGGCGCCGGCTTCACCCCTCCACTTT. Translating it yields CASSLGRGAPASPLHF. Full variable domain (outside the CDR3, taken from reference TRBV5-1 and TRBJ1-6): KAGVTQTPRYLIKTRGQQVTLSCSPISGHRSVSWYQQTPGQGLQFLFEYFSETQRNKGNFPGRFSGRQFSNSRSEMNVSTLELGDSALYLCASSLGRGAPASPLHFGNGTRLTVT.

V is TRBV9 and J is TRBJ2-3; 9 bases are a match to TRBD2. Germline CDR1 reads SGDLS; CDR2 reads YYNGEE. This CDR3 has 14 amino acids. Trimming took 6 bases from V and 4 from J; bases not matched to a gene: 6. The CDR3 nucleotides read TGTGCCAGCACCCTAGCGGGAACGCCAGATACGCAGTATTTT. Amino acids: CASTLAGTPDTQYF.

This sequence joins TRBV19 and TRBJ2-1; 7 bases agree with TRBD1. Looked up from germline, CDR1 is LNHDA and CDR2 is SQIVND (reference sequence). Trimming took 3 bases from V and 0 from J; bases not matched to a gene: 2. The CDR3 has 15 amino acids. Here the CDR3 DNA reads TGTGCCAGTAGTATCCGGGACAGCTCCTACAATGAGCAGTTCTTC. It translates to CASSIRDSSYNEQFF.

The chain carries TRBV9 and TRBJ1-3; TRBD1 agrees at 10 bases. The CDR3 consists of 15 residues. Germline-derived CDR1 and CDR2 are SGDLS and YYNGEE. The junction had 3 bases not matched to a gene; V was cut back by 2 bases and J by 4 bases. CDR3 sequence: CASSVMGQGGNTIYF. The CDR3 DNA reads TGTGCCAGCAGCGTGATGGGACAGGGGGGAAACACCATATATTTT.

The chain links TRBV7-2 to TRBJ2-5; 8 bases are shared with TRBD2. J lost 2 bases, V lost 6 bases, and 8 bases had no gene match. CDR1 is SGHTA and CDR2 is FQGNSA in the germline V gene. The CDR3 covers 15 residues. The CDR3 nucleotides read TGTGCCAGCAGTCCCGGGAGGGCTCCACAAGAGACCCAGTACTTC. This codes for CASSPGRAPQETQYF.

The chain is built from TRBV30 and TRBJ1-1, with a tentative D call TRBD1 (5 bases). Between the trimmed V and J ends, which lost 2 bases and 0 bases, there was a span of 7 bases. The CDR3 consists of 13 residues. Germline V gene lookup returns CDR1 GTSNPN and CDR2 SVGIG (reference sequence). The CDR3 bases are TGTGCCTGGAGTAAGGGGATGAACACTGAAGCTTTCTTT. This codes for CAWSKGMNTEAFF.

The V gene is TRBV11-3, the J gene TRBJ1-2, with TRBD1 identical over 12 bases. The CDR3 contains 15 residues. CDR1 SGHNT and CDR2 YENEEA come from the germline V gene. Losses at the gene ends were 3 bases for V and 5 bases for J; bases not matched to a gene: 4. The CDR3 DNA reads TGTGCCAGCAGCTTGGGGACAGGGGGCACTTATGGCTACACCTTC. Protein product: CASSLGTGGTYGYTF.

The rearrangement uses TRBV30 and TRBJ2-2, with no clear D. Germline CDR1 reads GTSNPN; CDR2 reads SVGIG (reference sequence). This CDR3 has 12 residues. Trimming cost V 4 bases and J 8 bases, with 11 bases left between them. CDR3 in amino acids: CAWTAYWGELFF. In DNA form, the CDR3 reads TGTGCCTGGACCGCGTATTGGGGGGAGCTGTTTTTT.

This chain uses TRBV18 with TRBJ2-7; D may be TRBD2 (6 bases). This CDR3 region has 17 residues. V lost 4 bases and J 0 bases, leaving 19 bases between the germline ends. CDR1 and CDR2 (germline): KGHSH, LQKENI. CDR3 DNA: TGTGCCAGCTCACTTCAGTACAATCCGACTAGCTCCTACGAGCAGTACTTC. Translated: CASSLQYNPTSSYEQYF. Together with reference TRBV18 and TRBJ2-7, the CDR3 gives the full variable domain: NAGVMQNPRHLVRRRGQEARLRCSPMKGHSHVYWYRQLPEEGLKFMVYLQKENIIDESGMPKERFSAEFPKEGPSILRIQQVVRGDSAAYFCASSLQYNPTSSYEQYFGPGTRLTVT.

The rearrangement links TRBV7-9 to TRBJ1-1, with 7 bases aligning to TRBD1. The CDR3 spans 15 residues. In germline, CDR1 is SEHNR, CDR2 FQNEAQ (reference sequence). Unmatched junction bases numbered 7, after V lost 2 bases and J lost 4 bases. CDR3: CASSLSYRGLTEAFF. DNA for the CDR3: TGTGCCAGCAGCTTATCCTACAGGGGCCTCACTGAAGCTTTCTTT.

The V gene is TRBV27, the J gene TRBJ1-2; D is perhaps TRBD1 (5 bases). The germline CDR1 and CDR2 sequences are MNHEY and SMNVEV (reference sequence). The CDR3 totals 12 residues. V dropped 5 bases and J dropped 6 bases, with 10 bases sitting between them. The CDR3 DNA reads TGTGCCAGCAGTAACCGACAGAATGGCTACACCTTC. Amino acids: CASSNRQNGYTF.

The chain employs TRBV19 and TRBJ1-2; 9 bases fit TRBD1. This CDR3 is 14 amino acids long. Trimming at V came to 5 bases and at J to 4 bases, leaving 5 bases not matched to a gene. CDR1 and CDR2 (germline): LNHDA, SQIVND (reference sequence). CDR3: CASSVETGGYGYTF. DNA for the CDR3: TGTGCCAGTAGTGTCGAGACAGGGGGCTATGGCTACACCTTC.

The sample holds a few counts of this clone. The CDR3 protein is CASSHGQGTDGYTF. As DNA, the CDR3 is TGTGCCAGCAGCCACGGACAGGGGACGGATGGCTACACCTTC. The chain combines TRBV14 with TRBJ1-2; 9 bases match TRBD1. With V trimmed by 3 bases and J by 6 bases, 5 bases remained unmatched. CDR1 SGHDN and CDR2 FVKESK come from the germline V gene. The CDR3 has 14 residues.

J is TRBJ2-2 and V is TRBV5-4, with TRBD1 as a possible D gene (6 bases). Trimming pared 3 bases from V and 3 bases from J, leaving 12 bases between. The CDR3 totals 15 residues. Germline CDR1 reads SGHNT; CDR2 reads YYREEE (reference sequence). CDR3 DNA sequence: TGTGCCAGCAGCTACGACAGGAGAGACACCGGGGAGCTGTTTTTT. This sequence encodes CASSYDRRDTGELFF.

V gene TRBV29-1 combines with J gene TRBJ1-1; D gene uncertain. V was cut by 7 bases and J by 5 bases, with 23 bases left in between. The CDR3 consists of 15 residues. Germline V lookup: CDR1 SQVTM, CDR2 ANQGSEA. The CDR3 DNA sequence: TGCAGCGCCTCCTTGACCAGCCCCCCTAGTACTGAAGCTTTCTTT. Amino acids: CSASLTSPPSTEAFF.

This CDR3 is CASSLVGSREAFF. The CDR3 DNA reads as TGTGCCAGCAGCTTAGTAGGCTCCAGGGAAGCTTTCTTT. V is TRBV7-2 and J is TRBJ1-1, with unresolved D. Germline CDR1 reads SGHTA; CDR2 reads FQGNSA. V was shortened by 1 base and J by 8 bases, with 11 bases between the two germline ends. The CDR3 sequence is 13 residues long.

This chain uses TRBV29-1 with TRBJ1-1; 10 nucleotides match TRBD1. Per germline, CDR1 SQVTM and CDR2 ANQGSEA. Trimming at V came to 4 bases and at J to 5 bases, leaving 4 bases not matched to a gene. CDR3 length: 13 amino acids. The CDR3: CSVGRDRGTEAFF. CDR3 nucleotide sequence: TGCAGCGTTGGCCGGGACAGGGGAACTGAAGCTTTCTTT.

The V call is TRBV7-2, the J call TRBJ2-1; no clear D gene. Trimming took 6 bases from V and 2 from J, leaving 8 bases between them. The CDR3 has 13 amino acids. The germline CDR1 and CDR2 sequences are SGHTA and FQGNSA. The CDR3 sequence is CASRPRAYNEQFF. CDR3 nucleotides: TGTGCCAGCAGACCCCGGGCCTACAATGAGCAGTTCTTC.

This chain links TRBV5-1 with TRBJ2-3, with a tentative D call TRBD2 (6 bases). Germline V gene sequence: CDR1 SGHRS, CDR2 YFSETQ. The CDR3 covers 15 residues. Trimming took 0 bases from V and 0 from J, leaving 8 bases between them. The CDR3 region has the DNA TGCGCCAGCAGCTTGGCGGGGAGGAGCACAGATACGCAGTATTTT. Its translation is CASSLAGRSTDTQYF.

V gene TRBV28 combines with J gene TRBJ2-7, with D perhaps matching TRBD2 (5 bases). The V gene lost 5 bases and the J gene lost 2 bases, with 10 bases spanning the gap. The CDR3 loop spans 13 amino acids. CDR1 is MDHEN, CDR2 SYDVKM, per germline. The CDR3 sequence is CASSGLATYEQYV. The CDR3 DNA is TGTGCCAGCAGTGGACTTGCGACCTACGAGCAGTACGTC.

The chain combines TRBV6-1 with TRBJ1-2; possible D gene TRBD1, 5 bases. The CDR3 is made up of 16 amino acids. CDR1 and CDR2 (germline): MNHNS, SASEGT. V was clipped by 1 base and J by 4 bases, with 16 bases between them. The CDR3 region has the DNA TGTGCCAGCAGTGAAGGGGGACTACCCATGATCTATGGCTACACCTTC. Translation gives CASSEGGLPMIYGYTF.

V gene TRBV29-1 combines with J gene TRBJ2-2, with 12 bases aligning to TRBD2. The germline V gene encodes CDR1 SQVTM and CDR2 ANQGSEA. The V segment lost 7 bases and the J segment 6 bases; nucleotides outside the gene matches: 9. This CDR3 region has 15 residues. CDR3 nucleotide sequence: TGCAGCGCCGGCTTGCTAGCGGGAGGGTCCGGGGAGCTGTTTTTT. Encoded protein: CSAGLLAGGSGELFF.

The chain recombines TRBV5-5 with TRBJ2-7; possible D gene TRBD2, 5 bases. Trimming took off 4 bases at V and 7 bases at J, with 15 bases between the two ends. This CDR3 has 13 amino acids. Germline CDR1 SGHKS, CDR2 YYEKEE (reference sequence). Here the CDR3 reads CASSPRAPGEQYV. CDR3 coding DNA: TGTGCCAGCAGCCCCCGGGCCCCGGGGGAGCAGTACGTC.

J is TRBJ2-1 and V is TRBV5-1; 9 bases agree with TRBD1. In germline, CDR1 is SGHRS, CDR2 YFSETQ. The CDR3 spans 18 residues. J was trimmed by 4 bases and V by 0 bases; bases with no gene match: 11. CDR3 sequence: CASSLVESGTGQYNEQFF. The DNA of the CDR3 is TGCGCCAGCAGCTTGGTCGAATCCGGGACAGGGCAGTACAATGAGCAGTTCTTC.